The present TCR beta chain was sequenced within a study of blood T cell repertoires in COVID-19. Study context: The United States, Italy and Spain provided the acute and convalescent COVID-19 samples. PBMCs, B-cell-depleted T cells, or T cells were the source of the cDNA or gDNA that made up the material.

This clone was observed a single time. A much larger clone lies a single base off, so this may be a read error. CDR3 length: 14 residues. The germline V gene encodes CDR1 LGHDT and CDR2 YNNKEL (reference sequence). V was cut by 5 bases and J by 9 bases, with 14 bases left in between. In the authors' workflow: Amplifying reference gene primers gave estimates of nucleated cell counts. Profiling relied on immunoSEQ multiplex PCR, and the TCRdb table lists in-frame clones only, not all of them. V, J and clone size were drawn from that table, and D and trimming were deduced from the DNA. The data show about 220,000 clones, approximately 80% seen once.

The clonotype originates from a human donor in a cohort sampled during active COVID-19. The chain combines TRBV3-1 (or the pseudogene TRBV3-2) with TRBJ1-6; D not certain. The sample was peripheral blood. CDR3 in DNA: TGTGCCAGCAGCTCCACGTTCGGGGTTTCACCCCTCCACTTT. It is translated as CASSSTFGVSPLHF.